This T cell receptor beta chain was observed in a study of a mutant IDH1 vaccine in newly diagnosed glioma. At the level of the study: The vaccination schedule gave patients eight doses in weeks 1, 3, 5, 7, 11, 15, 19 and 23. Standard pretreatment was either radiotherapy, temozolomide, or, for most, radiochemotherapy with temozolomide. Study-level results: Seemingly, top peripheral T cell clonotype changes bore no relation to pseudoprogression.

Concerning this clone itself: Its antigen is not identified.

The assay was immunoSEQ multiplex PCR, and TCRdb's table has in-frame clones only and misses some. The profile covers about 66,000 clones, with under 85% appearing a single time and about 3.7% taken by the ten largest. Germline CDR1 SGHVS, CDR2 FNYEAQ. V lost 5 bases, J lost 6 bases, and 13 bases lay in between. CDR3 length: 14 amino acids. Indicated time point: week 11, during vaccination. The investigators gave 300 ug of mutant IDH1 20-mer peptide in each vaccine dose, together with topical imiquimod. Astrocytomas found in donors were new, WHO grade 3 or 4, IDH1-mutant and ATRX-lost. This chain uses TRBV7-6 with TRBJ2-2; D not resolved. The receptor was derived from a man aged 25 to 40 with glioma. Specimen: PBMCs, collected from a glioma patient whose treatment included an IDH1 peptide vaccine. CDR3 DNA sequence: TGTGCCAGCAGCCCAGTCCGGGCTGCCGGGGAGCTGTTTTTT. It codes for CASSPVRAAGELFF.